Described below is a single T cell receptor (beta chain) sequence and its context. The antigen remains unidentified. V lost 6 bases and J lost 9, with 18 bases in between. There are 14 residues in the CDR3. Germline V gene sequence: CDR1 MDHEN, CDR2 SYDVKM. The data derive from a study of T-cell memory formation after mild COVID-19. On the study more broadly: Largely donor-specific sequence clusters came from two donors.

Study results and caveats: The appearance of some responding clones in pre-infection memory suggested that cross-reactive memory joined.

TCRdb reanalysed the 5' RACE reads using MiXCR and keeps one entry per CDR3 protein. Found here are hundreds of thousands of distinct CDR3 sequences, about 16% of them singletons; the top ten hold about a fifth. The sequencing sample was made of PBMCs or a T cell subset sorted from them (not recorded which). This rearrangement joins TRBV28 to TRBJ1-5; no reliable D call. The source of this sequence is a man between 18 and 35 years old who had mild COVID-19 (a few samples of this study predate the infection). Cell type and time point are not known. DNA for the CDR3: TGTGCCAGCAGATTGCATCTGGAAGGAATGCCCCAGCATTTT. Its translation: CASRLHLEGMPQHF.